These 17 T cell receptor beta chains were sequenced from one sample in a study of shared clonotypes between healthy human individuals. The repertoire was sequenced with immunoSEQ multiplex PCR; TCRdb's copy has only in-frame clones and lacks some. This table holds millions of clones, around 95% found once. Input material: naive CD4+ T cells sorted from blood. Subset meaning: CD45RA+ positively selected. These receptors all come from a man aged 18 to 35 in good health.

The chain has TRBV6-5 and TRBJ2-7, with TRBD1 matching 8 bases. This CDR3 is built from 14 residues. V shed 6 bases and J 7 bases; nucleotides not matched to a gene: 11. CDR1 and CDR2 from the germline V gene are MNHEY and SVGAGI. CDR3 nucleotides: TGTGCCAGCAGGCCTCGGGACAGGAGGTGGGAGCAGTACTTC. It codes for CASRPRDRRWEQYF.

Written as DNA, the CDR3 is TGCGCCAGCAGCCAGGTAACAGGGAACACTGAAGCTTTCTTT. Encoded protein: CASSQVTGNTEAFF. The chain recombines TRBV4-1 with TRBJ1-1; a weak D match, TRBD1 (5 bases). Between the trimmed V and J ends, which lost 3 bases and 1 base, there was a span of 9 bases. The CDR3 loop spans 14 amino acids. Germline V gives CDR1 MGHRA, CDR2 YSYEKL.

This clone was seen just once. This chain connects TRBV14 to TRBJ1-1; 10 bases are a match to TRBD1. This CDR3 comprises 15 residues. From germline, CDR1 is SGHDN and CDR2 FVKESK. Losses at the gene ends were 5 bases for V and 1 base for J; bases not matched to a gene: 4. The CDR3 is CASSLRTGGNTEAFF. The DNA of the CDR3 is TGTGCCAGCAGCTTGCGGACAGGGGGGAACACTGAAGCTTTCTTT.

This clone has a single count. The chain is built from TRBV5-1 and TRBJ2-5; no clear D. The CDR3 sequence is 15 residues long. The V end lost 2 bases, the J end lost 4 bases, and 15 bases lay between the germline ends. In germline, CDR1 is SGHRS, CDR2 YFSETQ. CDR3 nucleotide sequence: TGCGCCAGCAGCTTCGGAGCCGGGTACGGAGAGACCCAGTACTTC. Its protein is CASSFGAGYGETQYF.

This chain links TRBV2 with TRBJ2-1, with 7 bases fitting TRBD2. The CDR3 consists of 14 residues. Germline V gene sequence: CDR1 SNHLY, CDR2 FYNNEI. The ends lost 6 bases at V and 1 base at J; junction bases unmatched: 3. The CDR3 protein is CASRREISYNEQFF. Written as DNA, the CDR3 is TGTGCCAGCAGGCGGGAGATATCCTACAATGAGCAGTTCTTC.

This chain links TRBV18 with TRBJ2-1; 7 positions agree with TRBD2. This CDR3 region has 16 residues. Germline CDR1 KGHSH, CDR2 LQKENI. With 3 bases clipped from V and 7 bases from J, the junction kept 12 bases outside the gene matches. CDR3 sequence (DNA): TGTGCCAGCTCACCGGCCTTTGGCGGGAGTACTAATGAGCAGTTCTTC. It codes for CASSPAFGGSTNEQFF.

To note about this clone: The same CDR3 can be traced to other DNA sequences in this sample. The V and J genes are TRBV5-1 and TRBJ1-6, with 7 nucleotides matching TRBD1. V was clipped by 0 bases and J by 3 bases; unmatched bases: 3. The germline V gene encodes CDR1 SGHRS and CDR2 YFSETQ. The CDR3 extends over 16 amino acids. The CDR3 DNA is TGCGCCAGCAGCTTGGCCGGGACAGTCTATAATTCACCCCTCCACTTT. Amino acid sequence: CASSLAGTVYNSPLHF.

The rearrangement uses TRBV28 and TRBJ2-7; TRBD2 aligns across 7 bases. CDR1 is MDHEN, CDR2 SYDVKM, per germline. V shed 3 bases and J 4 bases; nucleotides not matched to a gene: 18. CDR3 length: 18 amino acids. CDR3 DNA: TGTGCCAGCAGTTTTTGGGGGGAGGGAAGCGGTAGTTGGTACGAGCAGTACTTC. This encodes CASSFWGEGSGSWYEQYF.

This clone was detected only a few times. The chain couples TRBV25-1 to TRBJ2-7; no clear D gene. The CDR3 covers 13 residues. Deletions cut 3 bases from V and 6 bases from J, with 12 bases between. The germline gives CDR1 MGHDK, CDR2 SYGVNS. CDR3 in amino acids: CASSDVQGIEQYF. The CDR3 DNA is TGTGCCAGCAGTGACGTTCAAGGGATCGAGCAGTACTTC.

V and J are TRBV9 and TRBJ2-7; the D gene is possibly TRBD1 (5 bases). This CDR3 contains 15 residues. Germline-derived CDR1 and CDR2 are SGDLS and YYNGEE. The V and J ends lost 4 bases and 2 bases respectively, with 16 bases between them. The CDR3 sequence: CASSLGHDATYEQYF. CDR3 DNA sequence: TGTGCCAGCAGCCTCGGACACGATGCGACCTACGAGCAGTACTTC.

This rearrangement joins TRBV18 to TRBJ1-6; 8 nucleotides align to TRBD1. The germline gives CDR1 KGHSH, CDR2 LQKENI. This CDR3 region has 16 residues. V lost 3 bases, J lost 7 bases, and 8 bases stayed unmatched. CDR3 protein: CASSPYTGGDNSPLHF. The CDR3 nucleotides are TGTGCCAGCTCACCCTATACAGGGGGAGACAATTCACCCCTCCACTTT. Complete variable domain (other parts from reference TRBV18 and TRBJ1-6): NAGVMQNPRHLVRRRGQEARLRCSPMKGHSHVYWYRQLPEEGLKFMVYLQKENIIDESGMPKERFSAEFPKEGPSILRIQQVVRGDSAAYFCASSPYTGGDNSPLHFGNGTRLTVT.

The chain links TRBV19 to TRBJ1-6, with no clear D. The CDR3 runs 16 residues. V gave up 1 base and J gave up 0 bases, with 7 bases separating them. Germline loops: CDR1 LNHDA, CDR2 SQIVND (reference sequence). The CDR3 spells CASSIGASSYNSPLHF. The CDR3 nucleotides read TGTGCCAGTAGTATAGGAGCTAGCTCCTATAATTCACCCCTCCACTTT. The full variable domain, completed using reference TRBV19 and TRBJ1-6, is DGGITQSPKYLFRKEGQNVTLSCEQNLNHDAMYWYRQDPGQGLRLIYYSQIVNDFQKGDIAEGYSVSREKKESFPLTVTSAQKNPTAFYLCASSIGASSYNSPLHFGNGTRLTVT.

This rearrangement joins TRBV5-1 to TRBJ2-7, with D perhaps matching TRBD1 (5 bases). The V end lost 3 bases, the J end lost 3 bases, and 16 bases lay between the germline ends. The CDR3 sequence is 15 residues long. Germline V lookup: CDR1 SGHRS, CDR2 YFSETQ. The CDR3 loop reads CASSSHPDSYYEQYF. The CDR3 DNA is TGCGCCAGCAGCTCCCACCCTGACAGCTACTACGAGCAGTACTTC.

This chain uses TRBV7-9 with TRBJ2-7; the D gene is possibly TRBD2 (5 bases). Germline V gene data show CDR1 as SEHNR and CDR2 as FQNEAQ (reference sequence). The ends were cut back, 2 bases at V and 0 bases at J, with 11 bases in the middle. The CDR3 contains 15 residues. The CDR3 DNA is TGTGCCAGCAGCTTAATGGACTCTAACTCCTACGAGCAGTACTTC. Amino acid sequence: CASSLMDSNSYEQYF.

The rearrangement uses TRBV6-1 and TRBJ2-7; D may correspond to TRBD1 or TRBD2 (5 bases each). This CDR3 is built from 17 residues. V was trimmed by 4 bases and J by 1 base, leaving 20 bases between them. Looked up from germline, CDR1 is MNHNS and CDR2 is SASEGT. CDR3 loop: CASSGAKVPGRSYEQYF. DNA for the CDR3: TGTGCCAGCAGTGGAGCGAAGGTACCAGGGAGATCCTACGAGCAGTACTTC.

About this clone: The sample has other DNA sequences that encode this CDR3 too. This chain uses TRBV18 with TRBJ1-5, with D maybe TRBD1 (5 bases). Trimming left V 2 bases short and J 5 bases short, with 7 bases between. The CDR3 loop spans 13 amino acids. Germline assignment: CDR1 KGHSH and CDR2 LQKENI. In DNA, the CDR3 is TGTGCCAGCTCACCAGGAGGGGATCAGCCCCAGCATTTT. Translating it yields CASSPGGDQPQHF.

The J gene is TRBJ1-1, the V gene TRBV4-2; D gene ambiguous. V was shortened by 1 base and J by 3 bases, with 15 bases between the two germline ends. The length of the CDR3 is 16 residues. Germline V gene lookup returns CDR1 LGHNA and CDR2 YNFKEQ. CDR3 in amino acids: CASSQADGPSHTEAFF. CDR3 nucleotide sequence: TGTGCCAGCAGCCAAGCCGATGGACCTTCACACACTGAAGCTTTCTTT.